Listed here are 10 T cell receptor beta chains from one sample, sequenced in a study of CXCR3-negative and CXCR3-positive naive CD8 T cells. Study observations and caveats: Compared with CXCR3-negative naive cells, CXCR3-positive naive cells showed more hydrophobic TRB CDR3s.

Their antigen targets remain unknown. The libraries of TRB cDNA were constructed through 5' RACE using UMI labels. Each CDR3 protein gets one entry in TCRdb, which reprocessed the 5' RACE reads and gives no DNA. The sample has 150,000 to 180,000 distinct CDR3 sequences. The specimen was naive CXCR3+ CD8+ T cells from blood. The sample's subset: CD45RO-CCR7+CD27+CD95- naive CD8+ T cells expressing CXCR3 (TNR3+). These receptors all come from a human donor in good health. Some clones in this sample may be carry-over from other donors' samples.

This chain links TRBV19 with TRBJ2-7; absent DNA, TCRdb's TRBD2 call cannot be checked. The germline V gene has CDR1 LNHDA and CDR2 SQIVND (reference sequence). The CDR3 loop spans 16 amino acids. CDR3: CASSSRTSGRVVEQYF.

V usage is TRBV6-2 or TRBV6-3 and J usage is TRBJ2-7; absent DNA, TCRdb's TRBD1 call cannot be checked. Germline V gives CDR1 MNHEY, CDR2 SVGEGT. This CDR3 contains 17 residues. The CDR3 spells CASSYSTSGAASYEQYF.

This rearrangement joins TRBV3-1 to TRBJ2-3. Germline lookup yields CDR1 LGHDT and CDR2 YNNKEL (reference sequence). The CDR3 is made up of 15 amino acids. The chain's CDR3 is CASSQDGQYLDTQYF.

This chain joins TRBV27 and TRBJ2-7. Germline V lookup: CDR1 MNHEY, CDR2 SMNVEV (reference sequence). This CDR3 comprises 16 residues. The CDR3 sequence: CASSLWSARSSYEQYF.

CDR3 protein: CASSRWDAGVTYEQYF. This chain joins TRBV5-1 and TRBJ2-7; the D call from TCRdb, TRBD1, cannot be confirmed without DNA. The CDR3 contains 16 residues. In germline, CDR1 is SGHRS, CDR2 YFSETQ.

The chain combines TRBV12-3 or TRBV12-4 with TRBJ2-5; as DNA is missing, the TRBD1 call by TCRdb cannot be tested. This CDR3 has 15 residues. CDR3 protein: CASSLAWDKQETQYF.

The chain is built from TRBV5-1 and TRBJ1-1; checking the TCRdb D call of TRBD1 is not possible without DNA. Germline V gene sequence: CDR1 SGHRS, CDR2 YFSETQ. This CDR3 has 15 residues. The CDR3 loop is CASSLAQDMNTEAFF.

This sequence joins TRBV5-1 and TRBJ1-1. The CDR3 sequence is 11 residues long. CDR1 and CDR2 (germline): SGHRS, YFSETQ. This chain's CDR3 is CASNAGTEAFF.

The chain joins TRBV6-5 to TRBJ2-2; TCRdb indicates TRBD1, and absent DNA this call remains unverified. The CDR3 contains 16 residues. Germline V gene lookup returns CDR1 MNHEY and CDR2 SVGAGI. The chain's CDR3 is CASSIYPGQGAGELFF.

The genes are TRBV30 and TRBJ1-1. Germline CDR1 reads GTSNPN; CDR2 reads SVGIG (reference sequence). This CDR3 is 13 amino acids long. CDR3 sequence reads: CAWMGRENTEAFF.